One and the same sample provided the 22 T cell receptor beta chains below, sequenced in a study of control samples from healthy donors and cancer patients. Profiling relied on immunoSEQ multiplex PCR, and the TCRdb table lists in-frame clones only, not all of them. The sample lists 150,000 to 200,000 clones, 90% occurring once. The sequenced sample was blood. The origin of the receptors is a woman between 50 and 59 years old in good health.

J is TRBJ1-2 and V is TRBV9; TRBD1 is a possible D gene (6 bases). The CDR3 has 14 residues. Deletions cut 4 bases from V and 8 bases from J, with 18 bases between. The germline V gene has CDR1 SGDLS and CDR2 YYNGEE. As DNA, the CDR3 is TGTGCCAGCAGCCCAATACAGGGAGGACGGGGCTACACCTTC. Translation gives CASSPIQGGRGYTF.

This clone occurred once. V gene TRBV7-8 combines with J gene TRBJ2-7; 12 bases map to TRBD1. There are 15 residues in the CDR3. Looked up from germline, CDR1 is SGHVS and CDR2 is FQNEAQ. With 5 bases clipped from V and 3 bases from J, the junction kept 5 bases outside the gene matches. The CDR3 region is CASSRDRGPRYEQYF. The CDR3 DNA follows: TGTGCCAGCAGCCGGGACAGGGGGCCCCGCTACGAGCAGTACTTC.

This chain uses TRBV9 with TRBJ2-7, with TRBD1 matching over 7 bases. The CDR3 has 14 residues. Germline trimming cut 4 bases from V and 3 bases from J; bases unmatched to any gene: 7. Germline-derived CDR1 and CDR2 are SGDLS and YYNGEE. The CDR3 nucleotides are TGTGCCAGCAGCCCCCGGGCAGGGGGCTACGAGCAGTACTTC. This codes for CASSPRAGGYEQYF.

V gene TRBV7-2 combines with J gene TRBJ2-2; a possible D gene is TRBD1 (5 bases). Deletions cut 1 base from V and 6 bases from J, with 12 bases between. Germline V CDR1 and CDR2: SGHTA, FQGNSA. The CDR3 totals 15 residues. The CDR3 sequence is CASSLDGAVAGELFF. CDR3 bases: TGTGCCAGCAGCTTAGATGGGGCCGTCGCCGGGGAGCTGTTTTTT. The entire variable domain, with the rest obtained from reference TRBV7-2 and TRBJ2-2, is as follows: GAGVSQSPSNKVTEKGKDVELRCDPISGHTALYWYRQSLGQGLEFLIYFQGNSAPDKSGLPSDRFSAERTGGSVSTLTIQRTQQEDSAVYLCASSLDGAVAGELFFGEGSRLTVL.

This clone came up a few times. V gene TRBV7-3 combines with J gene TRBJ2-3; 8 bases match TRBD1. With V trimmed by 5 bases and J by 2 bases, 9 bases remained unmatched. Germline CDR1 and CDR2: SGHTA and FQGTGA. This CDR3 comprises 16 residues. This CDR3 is CASSAGTGLFTDTQYF. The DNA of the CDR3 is TGTGCCAGCAGCGCAGGGACAGGTCTCTTCACAGATACGCAGTATTTT.

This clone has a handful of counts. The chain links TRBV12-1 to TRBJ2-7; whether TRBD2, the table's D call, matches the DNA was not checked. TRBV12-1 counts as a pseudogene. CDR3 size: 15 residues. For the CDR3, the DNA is TGTGCCAGCAGCGGACTAGCGGGGGGTAGGTACGAGCAGTACTTC. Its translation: CASSGLAGGRYEQYF.

The CDR3 DNA sequence: TGTGCCAGCAGTGAAATCCGGGAAACCTTC. This codes for CASSEIRETF. The V call is TRBV6-1, the J call TRBJ1-2; no firm D call. The CDR3 loop spans 10 amino acids. CDR1 is MNHNS and CDR2 is SASEGT in the germline V gene. The V and J ends lost 2 bases and 14 bases respectively, with 9 bases between them.

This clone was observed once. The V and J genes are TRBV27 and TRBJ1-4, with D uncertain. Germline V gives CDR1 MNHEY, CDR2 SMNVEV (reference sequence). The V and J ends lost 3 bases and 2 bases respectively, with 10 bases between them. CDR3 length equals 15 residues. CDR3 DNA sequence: TGTGCCAGCAGTTTTTCGGATGTTACTAATGAAAAACTGTTTTTT. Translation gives CASSFSDVTNEKLFF.

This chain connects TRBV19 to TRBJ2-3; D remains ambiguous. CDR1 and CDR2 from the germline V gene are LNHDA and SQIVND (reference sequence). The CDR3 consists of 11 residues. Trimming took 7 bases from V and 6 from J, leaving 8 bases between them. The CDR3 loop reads CASTNGDTQYF. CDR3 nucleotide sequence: TGTGCCAGTACTAACGGGGATACGCAGTATTTT.

The CDR3 is CASSLNAGTEAFF. In DNA, the CDR3 is TGTGCCAGCAGTTTAAATGCGGGCACTGAAGCTTTCTTT. V and J are TRBV28 and TRBJ1-1; D not resolved. Germline V gene sequence: CDR1 MDHEN, CDR2 SYDVKM. The V and J ends lost 2 bases and 4 bases respectively, with 8 bases between them. The CDR3 extends over 13 amino acids. The variable domain in full, with the rest retrieved from reference TRBV28 and TRBJ1-1, is DVKVTQSSRYLVKRTGEKVFLECVQDMDHENMFWYRQDPGLGLRLIYFSYDVKMKEKGDIPEGYSVSREKKERFSLILESASTNQTSMYLCASSLNAGTEAFFGQGTRLTVV.

The DNA of the CDR3 is TGTGCCAGCATTTCGGGACAGAACACCGGGGAGCTGTTTTTT. Translation gives CASISGQNTGELFF. V and J are TRBV28 and TRBJ2-2; D is perhaps TRBD1 (6 bases). This CDR3 spans 14 amino acids. In germline, CDR1 is MDHEN, CDR2 SYDVKM. V lost 7 bases and J 1 base, leaving 10 bases between the germline ends.

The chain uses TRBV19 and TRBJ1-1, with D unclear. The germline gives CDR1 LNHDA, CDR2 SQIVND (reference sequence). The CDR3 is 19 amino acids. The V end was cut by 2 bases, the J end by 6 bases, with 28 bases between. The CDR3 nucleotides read TGTGCCAGTAGTATATCGTTTCTGGCTATAGGGAATCGCGGCCCTGAAGCTTTCTTT. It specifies CASSISFLAIGNRGPEAFF. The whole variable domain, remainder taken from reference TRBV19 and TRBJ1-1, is DGGITQSPKYLFRKEGQNVTLSCEQNLNHDAMYWYRQDPGQGLRLIYYSQIVNDFQKGDIAEGYSVSREKKESFPLTVTSAQKNPTAFYLCASSISFLAIGNRGPEAFFGQGTRLTVV.

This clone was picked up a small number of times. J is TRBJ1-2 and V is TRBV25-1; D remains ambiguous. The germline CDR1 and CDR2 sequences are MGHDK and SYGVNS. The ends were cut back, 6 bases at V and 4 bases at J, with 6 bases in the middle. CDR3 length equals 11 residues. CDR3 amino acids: CASSYSYGYTF. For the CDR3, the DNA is TGTGCCAGCAGCTACAGCTATGGCTACACCTTC.

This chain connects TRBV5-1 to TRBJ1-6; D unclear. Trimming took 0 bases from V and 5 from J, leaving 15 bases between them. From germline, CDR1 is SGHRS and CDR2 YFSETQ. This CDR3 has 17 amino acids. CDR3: CASSLGTSSPHNSPLHF. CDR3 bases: TGCGCCAGCAGCTTGGGTACCTCTTCCCCTCATAATTCACCCCTCCACTTT.

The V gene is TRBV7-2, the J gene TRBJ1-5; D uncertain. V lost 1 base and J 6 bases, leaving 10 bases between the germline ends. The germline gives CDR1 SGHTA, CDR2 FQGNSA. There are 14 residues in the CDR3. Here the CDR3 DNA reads TGTGCCAGCAGCTTAGGTCCTACGGGTCAGCCCCAGCATTTT. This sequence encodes CASSLGPTGQPQHF.

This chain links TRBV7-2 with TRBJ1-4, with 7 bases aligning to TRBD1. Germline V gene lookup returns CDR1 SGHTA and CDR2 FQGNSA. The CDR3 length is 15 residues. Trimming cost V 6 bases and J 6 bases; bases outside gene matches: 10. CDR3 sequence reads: CASSLLIGTDEKLFF. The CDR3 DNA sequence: TGTGCCAGCAGTCTATTGATCGGGACAGATGAAAAACTGTTTTTT.

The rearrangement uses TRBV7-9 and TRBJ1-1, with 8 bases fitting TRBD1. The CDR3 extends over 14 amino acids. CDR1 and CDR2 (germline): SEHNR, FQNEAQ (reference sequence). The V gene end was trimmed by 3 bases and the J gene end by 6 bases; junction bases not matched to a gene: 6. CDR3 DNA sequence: TGTGCCAGCAGCTTGAGACAGGGGTACGCTGAAGCTTTCTTT. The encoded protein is CASSLRQGYAEAFF.

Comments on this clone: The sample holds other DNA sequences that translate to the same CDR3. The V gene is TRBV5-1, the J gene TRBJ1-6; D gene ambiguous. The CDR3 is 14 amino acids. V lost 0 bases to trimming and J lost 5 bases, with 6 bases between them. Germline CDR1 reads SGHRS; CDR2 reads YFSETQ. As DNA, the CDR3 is TGCGCCAGCAGCTTGGGACAAGATAATTCACCCCTCCACTTT. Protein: CASSLGQDNSPLHF.

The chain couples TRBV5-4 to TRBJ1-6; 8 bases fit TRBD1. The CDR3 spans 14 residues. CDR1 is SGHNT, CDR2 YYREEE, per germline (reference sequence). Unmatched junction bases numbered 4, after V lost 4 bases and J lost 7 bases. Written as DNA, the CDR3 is TGTGCCAGCAGCGATGGGACAGGAAATTCACCCCTCCACTTT. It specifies CASSDGTGNSPLHF.

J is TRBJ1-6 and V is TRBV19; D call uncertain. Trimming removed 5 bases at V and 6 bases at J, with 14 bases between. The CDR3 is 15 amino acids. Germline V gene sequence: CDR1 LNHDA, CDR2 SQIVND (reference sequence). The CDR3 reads CASSRMRARNSPLHF. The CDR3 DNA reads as TGTGCCAGTAGTCGGATGCGGGCGCGTAATTCACCCCTCCACTTT.

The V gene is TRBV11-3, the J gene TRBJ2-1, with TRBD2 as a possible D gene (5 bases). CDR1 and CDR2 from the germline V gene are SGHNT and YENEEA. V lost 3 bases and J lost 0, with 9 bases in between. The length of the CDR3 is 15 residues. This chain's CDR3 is CASSLDSSSYNEQFF. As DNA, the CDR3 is TGTGCCAGCAGCTTGGACTCCAGCTCCTACAATGAGCAGTTCTTC.

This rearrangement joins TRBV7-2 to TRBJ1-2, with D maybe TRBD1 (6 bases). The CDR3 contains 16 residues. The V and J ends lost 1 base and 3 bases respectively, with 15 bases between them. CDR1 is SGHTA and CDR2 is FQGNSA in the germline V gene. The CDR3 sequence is CASSLVGGGTDYGYTF. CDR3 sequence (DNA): TGTGCCAGCAGCTTAGTGGGAGGGGGGACCGACTATGGCTACACCTTC.